This T cell receptor beta chain originates from a study of cytomegalovirus exposure and HLA in healthy donors (dated by TCRdb to 2015 to 2018). Turning to the overall study: The roughly 670 repertoires of the first cohort and the roughly 110 validation repertoires were produced on the same platform, according to a later analysis. The study was designed to test whether signatures of past pathogen exposure could be identified by cataloging public T cell receptors. Besides the first cohort of roughly 700 subjects, a separate validation cohort made up of 120 different subjects was used. High-throughput TCR immunosequencing, statistical association of individual TCRs with disease status, and machine learning were combined to predict cytomegalovirus infection status.

Libraries were prepared through the immunoSEQ multiplex PCR assay. Under the source paper's analysis protocol: A statistical classification framework was built for diagnosing cytomegalovirus status from the catalog of TCR beta chain sequences. This is the immuneACCESS table as TCRdb keeps it, with only in-frame sequences that have V and J called. A part of the clones is gone; compared with another copy, unresolved V genes explain less than half, and the rest is unexplained. From that table come the V and J calls and clone size; the DNA was used to work out D and trimming. The sample table lists roughly 220,000 clones, 75% to 95% of them with a count of one. The ten largest clones add up to approximately 1.1% of the sample. The CDR3 runs 18 residues from the cysteine to the phenylalanine. Only the CDR3 portion is preserved as DNA: 54 bases, with reading frame beginning at the first base. V trim: 3 bases; J trim: 4 bases; unmatched bases: 10. CDR1 SGHRS and CDR2 YFSETQ are derived from the germline V gene.

The donors belonged to the validation cohort of about 110 subjects, which was separate from the roughly 700-subject first cohort. Study-wide findings and limitations: The classifier was reported to diagnose cytomegalovirus status with high specificity and sensitivity in both the original cohort and the validation cohort. Three of the identified cytomegalovirus-associated TCR beta chains were confirmed in vitro to be specific for cytomegalovirus antigens. The study listed 150 to 200 TCR beta chains as associated with cytomegalovirus. All 120 or so repertoires were used to score co-occurrence in the validation cohort in a later analysis, because that analysis had no HLA typing for the cohort. It was suggested by the authors that the approach could potentially be generalized to other disease states and immunological phenotypes. Subsequent analysis determined that TCRs grouped into clusters in the first cohort also showed a tendency toward co-occurrence across the 90 to 150 validation repertoires, and 94% of cluster scores exceeded 0. Across donors, most TCR sequences were observed very rarely, whereas some public TCRs were present in many individuals.

Comments on this clone: Its specific antigen is unknown. No base-level quality is on record; no much larger clone is a single base apart.

The rearrangement joined TRBV5-1 to TRBJ2-3; the junction holds 14 bases that match TRBD2. The sequenced material came from PBMCs. The sequence was obtained from a woman between 18 and 29 years old in good health and CMV-seronegative. CDR3 region: CASSYPATSGRAADTQYF. In nucleotide form, the sequence is TGCGCCAGCAGCTACCCGGCGACTAGCGGGAGGGCCGCAGATACGCAGTATTTT.